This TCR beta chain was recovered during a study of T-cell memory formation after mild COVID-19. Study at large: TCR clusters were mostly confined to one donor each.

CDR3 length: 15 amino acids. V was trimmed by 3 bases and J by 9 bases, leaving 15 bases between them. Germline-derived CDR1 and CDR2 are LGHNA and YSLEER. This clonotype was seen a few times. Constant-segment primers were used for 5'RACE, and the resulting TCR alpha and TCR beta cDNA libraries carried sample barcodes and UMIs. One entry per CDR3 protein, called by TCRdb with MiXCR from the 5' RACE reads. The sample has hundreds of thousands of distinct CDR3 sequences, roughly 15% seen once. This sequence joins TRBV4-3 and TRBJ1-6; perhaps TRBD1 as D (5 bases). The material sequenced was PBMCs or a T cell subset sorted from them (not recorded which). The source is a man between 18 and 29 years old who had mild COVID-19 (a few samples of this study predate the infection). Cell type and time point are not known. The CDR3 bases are TGCGCCAGCAGCCAGTCTCTCAGGGAGGGTTCACCCCTCCACTTT. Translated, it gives CASSQSLREGSPLHF.